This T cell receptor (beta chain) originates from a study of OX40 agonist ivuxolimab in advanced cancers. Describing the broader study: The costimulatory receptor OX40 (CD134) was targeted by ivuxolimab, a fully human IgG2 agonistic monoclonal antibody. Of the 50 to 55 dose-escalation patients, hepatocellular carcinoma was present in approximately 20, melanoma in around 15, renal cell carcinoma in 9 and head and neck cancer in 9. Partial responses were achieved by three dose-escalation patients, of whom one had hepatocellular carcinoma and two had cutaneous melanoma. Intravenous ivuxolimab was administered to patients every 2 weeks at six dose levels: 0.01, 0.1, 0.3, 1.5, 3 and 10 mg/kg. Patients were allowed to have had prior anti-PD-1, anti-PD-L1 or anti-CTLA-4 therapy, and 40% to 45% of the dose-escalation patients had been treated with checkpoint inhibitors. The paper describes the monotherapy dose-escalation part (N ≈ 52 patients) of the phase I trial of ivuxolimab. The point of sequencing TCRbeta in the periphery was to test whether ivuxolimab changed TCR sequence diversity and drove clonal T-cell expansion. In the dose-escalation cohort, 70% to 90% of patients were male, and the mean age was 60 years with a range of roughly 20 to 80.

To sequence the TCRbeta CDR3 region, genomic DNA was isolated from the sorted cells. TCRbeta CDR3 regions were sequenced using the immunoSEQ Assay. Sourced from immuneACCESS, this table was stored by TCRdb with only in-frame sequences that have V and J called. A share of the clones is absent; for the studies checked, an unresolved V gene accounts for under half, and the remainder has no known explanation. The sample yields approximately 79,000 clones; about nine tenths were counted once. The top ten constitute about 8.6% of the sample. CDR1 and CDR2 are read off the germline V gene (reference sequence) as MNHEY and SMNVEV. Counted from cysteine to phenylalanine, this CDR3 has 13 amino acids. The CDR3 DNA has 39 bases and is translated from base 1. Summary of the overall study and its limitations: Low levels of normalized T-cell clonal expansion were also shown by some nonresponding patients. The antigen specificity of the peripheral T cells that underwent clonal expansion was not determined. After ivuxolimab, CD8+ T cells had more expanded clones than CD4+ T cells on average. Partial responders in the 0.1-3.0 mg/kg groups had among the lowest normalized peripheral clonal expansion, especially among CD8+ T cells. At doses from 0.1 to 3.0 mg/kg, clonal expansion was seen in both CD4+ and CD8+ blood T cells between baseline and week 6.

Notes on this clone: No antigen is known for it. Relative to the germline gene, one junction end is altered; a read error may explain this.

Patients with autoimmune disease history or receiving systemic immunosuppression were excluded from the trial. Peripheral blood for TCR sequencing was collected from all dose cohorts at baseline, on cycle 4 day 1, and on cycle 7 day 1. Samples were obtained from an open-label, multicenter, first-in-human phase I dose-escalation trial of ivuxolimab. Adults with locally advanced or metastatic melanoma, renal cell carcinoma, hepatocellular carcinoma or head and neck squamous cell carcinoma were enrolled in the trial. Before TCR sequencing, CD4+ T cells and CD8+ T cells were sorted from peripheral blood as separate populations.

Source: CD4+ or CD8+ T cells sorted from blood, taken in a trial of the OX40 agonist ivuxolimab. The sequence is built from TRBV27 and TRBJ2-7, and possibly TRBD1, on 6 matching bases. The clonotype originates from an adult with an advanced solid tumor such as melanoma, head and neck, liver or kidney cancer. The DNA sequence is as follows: TGTGCCAGCCGTTTTGGGGGCGACTACGAGCAGTACTTC. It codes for CASRFGGDYEQYF.